The clone carrying this T cell receptor (beta chain) is a singleton in its sample. This record belongs to a study of blood T cell repertoires in COVID-19. About the study: Sites across the United States, Italy and Spain contributed samples from acute and convalescent COVID-19.

TCRdb's table, derived via immunoSEQ multiplex PCR, lists solely in-frame clones and lacks some. The profile shows some 29,000 clones, about 90% of them singletons. CDR1 is SGHRS and CDR2 is YFSETQ in the germline V gene. There are 15 residues in the CDR3. The germline V and J ends were trimmed by 4 bases and 3 bases, with 14 bases remaining between them. The specimen was peripheral blood. The source of this sequence is a man in his 70s with active or convalescent COVID-19. The chain links TRBV5-1 to TRBJ1-3; D ambiguous. CDR3 nucleotides: TGCGCCAGCAGCAGCGAAGGAGGCAATGGAAACACCATATATTTT. Its protein product is CASSSEGGNGNTIYF.